This T cell receptor beta chain appears in the sequencing data of a study of T cells after yellow fever vaccination. Turning to the study itself: It was SMART-Seq v4 Ultra Low Input that prepared the fractions with low cell numbers.

Study-level findings and limits: Compared with primary, the secondary response was weaker and peaked at day 5, not 15. The study re-detected most primary-vaccination clones after the booster (about 96% CD4, approximately 87% CD8).

Details on this clonotype: Its antigen is currently unknown.

5'RACE template switching added a universal primer site and UMIs to TCR cDNA. TCRdb processed the 5' RACE reads anew with MiXCR; each CDR3 protein has one entry. Here the sample spans hundreds of thousands of distinct CDR3 sequences, about a sixth being singletons. The TCR comes from a man between 18 and 35 years old who received the YFV17D yellow fever vaccine. The specimen comprised PBMCs, sampled 5 to 6 days after the first yellow fever vaccination.

CDR3 coding DNA: TGTGCCAGCAGTGAACCCGGGACACGCCAAGAGACCCAGTACTTC. The encoded protein is CASSEPGTRQETQYF. V and J are TRBV25-1 and TRBJ2-5, with a tentative D call TRBD1 (6 bases). Germline values: CDR1 MGHDK, CDR2 SYGVNS. The CDR3 contains 15 residues. V was shortened by 2 bases and J by 1 base, with 11 bases between the two germline ends. The whole variable domain, filled in from reference TRBV25-1 and TRBJ2-5, reads EADIYQTPRYLVIGTGKKITLECSQTMGHDKMYWYQQDPGMELHLIHYSYGVNSTEKGDLSSESTVSRIRTEHFPLTLESARPSHTSQYLCASSEPGTRQETQYFGPGTRLLVL.